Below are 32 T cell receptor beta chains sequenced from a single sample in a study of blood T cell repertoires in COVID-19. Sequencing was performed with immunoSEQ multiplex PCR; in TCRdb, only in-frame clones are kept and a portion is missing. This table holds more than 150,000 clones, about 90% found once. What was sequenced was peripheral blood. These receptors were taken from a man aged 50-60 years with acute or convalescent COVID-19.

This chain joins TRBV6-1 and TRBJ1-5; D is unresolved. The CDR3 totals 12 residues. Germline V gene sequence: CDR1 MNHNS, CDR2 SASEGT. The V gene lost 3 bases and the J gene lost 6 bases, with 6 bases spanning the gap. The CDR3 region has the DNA TGTGCCAGCAGTGATTCATTTCAGCCCCAGCATTTT. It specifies CASSDSFQPQHF.

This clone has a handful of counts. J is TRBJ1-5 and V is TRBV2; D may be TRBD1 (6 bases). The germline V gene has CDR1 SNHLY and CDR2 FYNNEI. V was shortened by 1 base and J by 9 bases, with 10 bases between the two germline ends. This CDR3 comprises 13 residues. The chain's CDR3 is CASSEGGRGPQHF. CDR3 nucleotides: TGTGCCAGCAGTGAAGGGGGCAGGGGGCCCCAGCATTTT.

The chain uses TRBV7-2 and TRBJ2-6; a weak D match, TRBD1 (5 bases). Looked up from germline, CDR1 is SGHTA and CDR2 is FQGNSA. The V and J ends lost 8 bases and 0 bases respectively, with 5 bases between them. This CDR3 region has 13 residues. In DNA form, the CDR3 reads TGTGCCAGCGACAGCTCTGGGGCCAACGTCCTGACTTTC. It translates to CASDSSGANVLTF.

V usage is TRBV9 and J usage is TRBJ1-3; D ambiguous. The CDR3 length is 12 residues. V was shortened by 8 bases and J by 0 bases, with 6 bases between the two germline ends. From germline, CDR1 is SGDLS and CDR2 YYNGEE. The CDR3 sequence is CASGPSGNTIYF. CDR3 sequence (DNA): TGTGCCAGTGGCCCCTCTGGAAACACCATATATTTT.

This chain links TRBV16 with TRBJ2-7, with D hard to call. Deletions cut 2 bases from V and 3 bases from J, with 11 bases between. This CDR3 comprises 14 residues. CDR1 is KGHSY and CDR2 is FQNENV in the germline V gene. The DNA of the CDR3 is TGTGCCAGCAGCCAAGACGGCGGCTACTACGAGCAGTACTTC. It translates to CASSQDGGYYEQYF.

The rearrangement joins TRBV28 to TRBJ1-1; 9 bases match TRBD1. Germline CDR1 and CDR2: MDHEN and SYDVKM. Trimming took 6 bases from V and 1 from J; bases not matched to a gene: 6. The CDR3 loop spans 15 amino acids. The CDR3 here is CASRETGGENTEAFF. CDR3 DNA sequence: TGTGCCAGCAGGGAGACAGGGGGTGAGAACACTGAAGCTTTCTTT.

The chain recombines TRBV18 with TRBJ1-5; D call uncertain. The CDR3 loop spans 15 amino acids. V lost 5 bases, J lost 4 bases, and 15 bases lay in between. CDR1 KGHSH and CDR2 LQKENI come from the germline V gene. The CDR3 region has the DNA TGTGCCAGCTCAGTAGGAACGAGCGGTAATCAGCCCCAGCATTTT. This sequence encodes CASSVGTSGNQPQHF. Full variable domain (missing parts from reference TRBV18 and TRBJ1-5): NAGVMQNPRHLVRRRGQEARLRCSPMKGHSHVYWYRQLPEEGLKFMVYLQKENIIDESGMPKERFSAEFPKEGPSILRIQQVVRGDSAAYFCASSVGTSGNQPQHFGDGTRLSIL.

CDR3 DNA sequence: TGTGCCAGCACCATATTTGGGGCTCCGAACACCGGGGAGCTGTTTTTT. Its protein product is CASTIFGAPNTGELFF. The V and J genes are TRBV6-6 and TRBJ2-2; a possible D gene is TRBD1 (5 bases). There are 16 residues in the CDR3. Germline values: CDR1 MNHNY, CDR2 SVGAGI (reference sequence). V was clipped by 7 bases and J by 0 bases, with 15 bases between them.

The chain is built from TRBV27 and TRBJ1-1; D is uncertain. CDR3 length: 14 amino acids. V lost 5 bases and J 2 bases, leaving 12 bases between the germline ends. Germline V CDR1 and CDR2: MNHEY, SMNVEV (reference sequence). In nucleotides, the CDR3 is TGTGCCAGCAGTCCCCAAAACTATAACACTGAAGCTTTCTTT. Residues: CASSPQNYNTEAFF.

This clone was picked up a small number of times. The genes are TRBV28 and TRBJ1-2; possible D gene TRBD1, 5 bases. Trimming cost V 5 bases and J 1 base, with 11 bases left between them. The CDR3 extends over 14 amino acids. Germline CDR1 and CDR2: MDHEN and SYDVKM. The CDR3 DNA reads TGTGCCAGCAGTGAACCCAGGGTTAACTATGGCTACACCTTC. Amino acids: CASSEPRVNYGYTF.

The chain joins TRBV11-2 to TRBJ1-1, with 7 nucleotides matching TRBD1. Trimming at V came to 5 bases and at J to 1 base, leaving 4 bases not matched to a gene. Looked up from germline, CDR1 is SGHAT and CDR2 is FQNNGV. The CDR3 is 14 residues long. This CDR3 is CASSKQGQNTEAFF. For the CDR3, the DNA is TGTGCCAGCAGCAAACAGGGGCAGAACACTGAAGCTTTCTTT.

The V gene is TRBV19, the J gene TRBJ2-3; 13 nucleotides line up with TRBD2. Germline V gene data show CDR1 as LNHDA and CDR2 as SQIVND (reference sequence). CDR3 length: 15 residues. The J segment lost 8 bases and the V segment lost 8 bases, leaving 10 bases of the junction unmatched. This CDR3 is CASRTSGGGSGTQYF. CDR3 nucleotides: TGTGCCAGTCGGACTAGCGGGGGAGGGAGTGGTACGCAGTATTTT.

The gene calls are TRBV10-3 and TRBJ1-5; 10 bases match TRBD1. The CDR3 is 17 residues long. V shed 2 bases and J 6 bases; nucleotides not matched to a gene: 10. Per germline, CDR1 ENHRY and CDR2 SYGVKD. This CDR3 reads CAISEDNPTGGGQPQHF. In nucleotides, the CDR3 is TGTGCCATCAGTGAGGATAATCCGACAGGGGGCGGTCAGCCCCAGCATTTT.

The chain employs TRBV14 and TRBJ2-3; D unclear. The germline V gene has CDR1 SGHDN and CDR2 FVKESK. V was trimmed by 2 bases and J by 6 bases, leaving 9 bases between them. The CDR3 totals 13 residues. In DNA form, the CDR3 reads TGTGCCAGCAGCCAAAACCAAGCCGATACGCAGTATTTT. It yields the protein CASSQNQADTQYF.

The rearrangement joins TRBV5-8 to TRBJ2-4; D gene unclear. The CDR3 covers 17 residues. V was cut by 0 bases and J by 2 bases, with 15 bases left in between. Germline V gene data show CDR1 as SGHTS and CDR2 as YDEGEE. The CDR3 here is CASSLAMYTVTKNIQYF. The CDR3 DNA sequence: TGTGCCAGCAGCTTGGCCATGTATACAGTAACCAAAAACATTCAGTACTTC.

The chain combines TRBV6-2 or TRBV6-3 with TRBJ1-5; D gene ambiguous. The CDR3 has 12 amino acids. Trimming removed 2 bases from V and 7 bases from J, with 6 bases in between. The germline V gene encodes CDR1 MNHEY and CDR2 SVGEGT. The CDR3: CASSYGLQPQHF. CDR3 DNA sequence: TGTGCCAGCAGTTACGGGCTACAGCCCCAGCATTTT.

CDR3 nucleotides: TGTGCCAGTAATTTCGGGACACCTACTTCACCCCTCCACTTT. This encodes CASNFGTPTSPLHF. This chain connects TRBV19 to TRBJ1-6, with a possible D match to TRBD1 (6 bases). Trimming took off 7 bases at V and 9 bases at J, with 16 bases between the two ends. CDR1 is LNHDA, CDR2 SQIVND, per germline (reference sequence). CDR3 size: 14 residues. Filled out from reference TRBV19 and TRBJ1-6, the complete variable domain reads DGGITQSPKYLFRKEGQNVTLSCEQNLNHDAMYWYRQDPGQGLRLIYYSQIVNDFQKGDIAEGYSVSREKKESFPLTVTSAQKNPTAFYLCASNFGTPTSPLHFGNGTRLTVT.

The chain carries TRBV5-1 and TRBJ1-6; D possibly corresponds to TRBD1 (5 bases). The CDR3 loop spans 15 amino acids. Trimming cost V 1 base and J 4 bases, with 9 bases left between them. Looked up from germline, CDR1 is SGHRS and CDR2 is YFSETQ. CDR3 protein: CASSLIGAYNSPLHF. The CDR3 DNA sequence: TGCGCCAGCAGCTTGATAGGGGCTTATAATTCACCCCTCCACTTT.

The CDR3 is CASSEVWGATEAFF. In DNA form, the CDR3 reads TGTGCCAGCAGTGAGGTGTGGGGAGCTACTGAAGCTTTCTTT. The V gene is TRBV25-1, the J gene TRBJ1-1; D is unresolved. This CDR3 contains 14 residues. V shed 3 bases and J shed 5 bases, with 13 bases lying between them. Germline-derived CDR1 and CDR2 are MGHDK and SYGVNS.

In DNA, the CDR3 is TGTGCCAGCAGCCTTACAGGGAAGGGGCCTGGCTACACCTTC. Translated: CASSLTGKGPGYTF. V gene TRBV7-2 combines with J gene TRBJ1-2; D may be TRBD1 (6 bases). V was trimmed by 5 bases and J by 7 bases, leaving 17 bases between them. The germline V gene has CDR1 SGHTA and CDR2 FQGNSA. This CDR3 contains 14 residues.

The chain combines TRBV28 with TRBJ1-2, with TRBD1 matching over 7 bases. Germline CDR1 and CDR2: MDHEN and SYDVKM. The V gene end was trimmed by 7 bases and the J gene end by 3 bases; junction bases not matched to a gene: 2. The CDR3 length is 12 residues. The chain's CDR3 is CASTGTDYGYTF. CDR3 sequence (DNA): TGTGCCAGCACCGGGACAGACTATGGCTACACCTTC.

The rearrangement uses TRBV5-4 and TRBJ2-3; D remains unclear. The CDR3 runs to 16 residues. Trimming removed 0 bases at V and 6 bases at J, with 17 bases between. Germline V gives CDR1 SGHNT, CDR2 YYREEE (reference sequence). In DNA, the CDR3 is TGTGCCAGCAGCTTGGGTCCCCCTGCAGGTACCGATACGCAGTATTTT. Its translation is CASSLGPPAGTDTQYF.

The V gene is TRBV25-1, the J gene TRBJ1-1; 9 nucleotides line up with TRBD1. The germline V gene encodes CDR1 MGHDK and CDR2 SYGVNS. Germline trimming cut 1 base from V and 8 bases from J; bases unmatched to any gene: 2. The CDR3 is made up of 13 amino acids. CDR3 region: CASSELGQGEAFF. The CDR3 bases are TGTGCCAGCAGTGAATTGGGACAGGGAGAAGCTTTCTTT.

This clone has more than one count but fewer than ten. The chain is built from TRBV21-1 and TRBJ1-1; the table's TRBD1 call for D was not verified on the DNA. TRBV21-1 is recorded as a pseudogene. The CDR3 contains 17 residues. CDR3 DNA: TGTGCCAGCAGCCAACTTTCCGGAAACAGGGCGAACACTGAAGCTTTCTTT. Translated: CASSQLSGNRANTEAFF.

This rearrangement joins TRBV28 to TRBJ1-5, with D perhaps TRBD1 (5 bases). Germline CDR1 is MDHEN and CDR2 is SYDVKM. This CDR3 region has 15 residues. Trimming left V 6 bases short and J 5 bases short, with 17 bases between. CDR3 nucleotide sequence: TGTGCCAGCAGCGCGGGGCCGGAGTATTATCAGCCCCAGCATTTT. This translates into CASSAGPEYYQPQHF.

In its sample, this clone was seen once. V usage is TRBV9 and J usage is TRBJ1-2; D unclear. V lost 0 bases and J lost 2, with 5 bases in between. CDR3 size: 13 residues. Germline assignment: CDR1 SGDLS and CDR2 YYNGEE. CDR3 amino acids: CASSVDGNYGYTF. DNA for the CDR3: TGTGCCAGCAGCGTAGACGGGAACTATGGCTACACCTTC. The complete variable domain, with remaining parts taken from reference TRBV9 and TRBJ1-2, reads DSGVTQTPKHLITATGQRVTLRCSPRSGDLSVYWYQQSLDQGLQFLIQYYNGEERAKGNILERFSAQQFPDLHSELNLSSLELGDSALYFCASSVDGNYGYTFGSGTRLTVV.

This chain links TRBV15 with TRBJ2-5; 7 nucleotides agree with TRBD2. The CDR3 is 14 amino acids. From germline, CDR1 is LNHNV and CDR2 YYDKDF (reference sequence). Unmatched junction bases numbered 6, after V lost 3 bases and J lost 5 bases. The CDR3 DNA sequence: TGTGCCACCAGCAGGGCGGGAGCGGCTGAGACCCAGTACTTC. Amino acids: CATSRAGAAETQYF.

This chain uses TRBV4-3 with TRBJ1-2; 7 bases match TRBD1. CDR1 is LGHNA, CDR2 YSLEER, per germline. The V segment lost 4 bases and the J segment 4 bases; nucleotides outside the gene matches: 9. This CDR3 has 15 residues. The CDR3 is CASSPEFDRVYGYTF. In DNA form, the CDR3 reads TGCGCCAGCAGCCCCGAATTCGACAGGGTCTATGGCTACACCTTC.

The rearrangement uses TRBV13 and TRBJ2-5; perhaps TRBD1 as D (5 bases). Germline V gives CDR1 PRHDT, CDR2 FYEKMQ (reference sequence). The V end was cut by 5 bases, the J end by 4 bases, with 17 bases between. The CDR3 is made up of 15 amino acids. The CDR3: CASSPEVGRGETQYF. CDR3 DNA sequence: TGTGCCAGCAGCCCCGAAGTAGGTAGGGGAGAGACCCAGTACTTC. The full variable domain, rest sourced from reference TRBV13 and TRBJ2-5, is AAGVIQSPRHLIKEKRETATLKCYPIPRHDTVYWYQQGPGQDPQFLISFYEKMQSDKGSIPDRFSAQQFSDYHSELNMSSLELGDSALYFCASSPEVGRGETQYFGPGTRLLVL.

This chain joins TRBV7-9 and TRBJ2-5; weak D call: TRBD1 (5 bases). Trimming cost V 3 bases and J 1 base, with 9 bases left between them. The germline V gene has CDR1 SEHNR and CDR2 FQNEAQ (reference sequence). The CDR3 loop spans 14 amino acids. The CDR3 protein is CASSFFDSQETQYF. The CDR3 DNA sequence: TGTGCCAGCAGCTTTTTTGACAGCCAAGAGACCCAGTACTTC. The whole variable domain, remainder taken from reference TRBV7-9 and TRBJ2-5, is DTGVSQNPRHKITKRGQNVTFRCDPISEHNRLYWYRQTLGQGPEFLTYFQNEAQLEKSRLLSDRFSAERPKGSFSTLEIQRTEQGDSAMYLCASSFFDSQETQYFGPGTRLLVL.

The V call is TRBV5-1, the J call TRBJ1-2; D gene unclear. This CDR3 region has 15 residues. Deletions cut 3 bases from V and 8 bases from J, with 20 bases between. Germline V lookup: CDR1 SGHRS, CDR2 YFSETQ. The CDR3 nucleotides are TGCGCCAGCAGCTACTCGGCGGGCGGAGAATGGGGCTACACCTTC. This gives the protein CASSYSAGGEWGYTF. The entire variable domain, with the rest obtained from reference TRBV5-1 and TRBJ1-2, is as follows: KAGVTQTPRYLIKTRGQQVTLSCSPISGHRSVSWYQQTPGQGLQFLFEYFSETQRNKGNFPGRFSGRQFSNSRSEMNVSTLELGDSALYLCASSYSAGGEWGYTFGSGTRLTVV.

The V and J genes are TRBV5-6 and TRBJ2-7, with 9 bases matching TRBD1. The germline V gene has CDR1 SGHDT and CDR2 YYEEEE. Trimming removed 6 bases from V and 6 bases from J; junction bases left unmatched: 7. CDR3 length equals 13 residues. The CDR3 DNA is TGTGCCAGCAAAGTACAGGGGGCTCTCGAGCAGTACGTC. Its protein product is CASKVQGALEQYV.